Included here is one T cell receptor beta chain sequence, with context. Antigen: not known. There are 17 residues in the CDR3. Germline V gene sequence: CDR1 LNHNV, CDR2 YYDKDF (reference sequence). V lost 0 bases and J lost 10; bases outside the gene matches: 9. Constant-segment primers were used for 5'RACE, and the resulting TCR alpha and TCR beta cDNA libraries carried sample barcodes and UMIs. Using its own MiXCR run on the 5' RACE reads, TCRdb lists one record per CDR3 protein. The table has around 450,000 distinct CDR3 sequences, 20% seen once. This sample stems from a study of T-cell memory formation after mild COVID-19. Study-wide findings and caveats: Clones contracting across day 15 to 85 had a balanced CD4/CD8 profile; later expanding clones leaned CD4+.

Sequenced material: PBMCs or a T cell subset sorted from them (not recorded which). The sequence derives from an adult woman who had mild COVID-19 (a few samples of this study predate the infection). Cell type and time point are not known. The chain joins TRBV15 to TRBJ2-1; 13 bases map to TRBD2. DNA for the CDR3: TGTGCCACCAGCAGAGATAGGACTAGCGGGGGAAGAAGCGAGCAGTTCTTC. Residues: CATSRDRTSGGRSEQFF.